Listed here is a single TCR beta chain. Its matching antigen is unknown. Sequencing used immunoSEQ multiplex PCR; TCRdb keeps in-frame clones, though not all of them. In the table there are some 500,000 clones, approximately 95% of which are singletons. This sample stems from a study of shared clonotypes between healthy human individuals. Study conclusions and caveats: In general, naive subsets displayed greater estimated richness than memory subsets did.

The CDR3 contains 17 residues. V was pared by 6 bases and J by 2 bases, with 20 bases between. The germline V gene has CDR1 MDHEN and CDR2 SYDVKM. Sequencing was performed on naive CD4+ T cells sorted from blood. Indicated subset: CD45RA+ positively selected. The sequence derives from a woman between 25 and 40 years old in good health. The chain joins TRBV28 to TRBJ1-5; weak D call: TRBD1 (6 bases). CDR3 sequence: CASSPSRRGSGNQPQHF. In nucleotides, the CDR3 is TGTGCCAGCAGCCCATCCCGGAGGGGGTCAGGCAATCAGCCCCAGCATTTT.